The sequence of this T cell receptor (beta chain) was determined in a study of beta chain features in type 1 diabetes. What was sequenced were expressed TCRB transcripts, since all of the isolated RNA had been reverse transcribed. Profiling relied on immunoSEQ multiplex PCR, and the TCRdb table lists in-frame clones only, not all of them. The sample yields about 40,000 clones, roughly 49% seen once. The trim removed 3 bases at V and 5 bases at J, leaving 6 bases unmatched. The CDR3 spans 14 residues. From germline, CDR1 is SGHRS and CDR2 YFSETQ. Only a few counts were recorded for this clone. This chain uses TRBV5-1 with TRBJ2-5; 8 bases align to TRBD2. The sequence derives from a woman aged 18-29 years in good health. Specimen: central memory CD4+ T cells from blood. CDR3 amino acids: CASSWSGSEETQYF. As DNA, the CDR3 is TGCGCCAGCAGCTGGAGCGGGAGTGAGGAGACCCAGTACTTC.